The clone carrying this T cell receptor (beta chain) was seen a handful of times. The target antigen is unknown. This CDR3 is built from 13 residues. J gave up 6 bases and V 1 base, and 0 bases lay outside the gene matches. CDR1 and CDR2 (germline): DFQATT, SNEGSKA (reference sequence). This sample was taken from a study of identical twins. Study-level findings and limits: An excess of low generation probability was shown by twin-shared out-of-frame alpha sequences.

Addition of a universal primer site occurred through template switching, and cDNA carried unique molecular identifiers. MiXCR, applied by TCRdb to the 5' RACE reads, yields one record per CDR3 protein. The data show 1.5 million to 2 million distinct CDR3 sequences, less than 40% seen once. Material for sequencing was cord blood. The chain uses TRBV20-1 and TRBJ1-5, with 10 positions matching TRBD1. The sequence derives from a newborn girl in good health. CDR3 sequence: CSARGDRGQPQHF. The CDR3 region has the DNA TGCAGTGCTAGAGGGGACAGGGGTCAGCCCCAGCATTTT.